One and the same sample provided the 13 T cell receptor beta chains below, sequenced in a study of T-cell reconstitution after alpha-beta-depleted transplantation in children. Unique molecular identifiers were incorporated into the prepared TCRbeta library. From the PCR reads, TCRdb called clonotypes with MiXCR, one entry per CDR3 protein. The data contain 700,000 to 950,000 distinct CDR3 sequences, less than 20% of them singletons. Sample: PBMCs, mostly from graft donor cells, taken 360 days after TCRalphabeta/CD19-depleted stem cell transplant. The receptor set was obtained from a male patient under 18 who had a stem cell transplant for acute lymphoblastic leukemia, so the T cells may come from the graft donor.

The J gene is TRBJ2-7, the V gene TRBV19; possible D gene TRBD1, 8 bases. Germline V CDR1 and CDR2: LNHDA, SQIVND (reference sequence). CDR3 size: 14 residues. V was trimmed by 3 bases and J by 5 bases, leaving 14 bases between them. This chain's CDR3 is CASSISGTGHEQYF. In DNA form, the CDR3 reads TGTGCCAGTAGTATCAGCGGGACAGGTCACGAGCAGTACTTC.

The chain couples TRBV3-1 to TRBJ1-2; the D is unclear. The CDR3 is 15 residues long. Trimming took off 0 bases at V and 4 bases at J, with 12 bases between the two ends. The germline CDR1 and CDR2 sequences are LGHDT and YNNKEL (reference sequence). CDR3 region: CASSQDMGGFYGYTF. The CDR3 DNA is TGTGCCAGCAGCCAAGATATGGGAGGGTTCTATGGCTACACCTTC.

Only a few counts were recorded for this clonotype. V and J are TRBV27 and TRBJ2-5; D call uncertain. The V gene's germline CDR1 is MNHEY and CDR2 SMNVEV (reference sequence). The CDR3 is 11 residues long. V lost 8 bases, J lost 3 bases, and 7 bases lay in between. The CDR3 DNA sequence: TGTGCCAGCTCAATCGAAGAGACCCAGTACTTC. Amino acid sequence: CASSIEETQYF.

This clonotype has a handful of counts. V is TRBV4-1 and J is TRBJ1-2, with TRBD1 matching over 10 bases. The germline gives CDR1 MGHRA, CDR2 YSYEKL. The CDR3 consists of 15 residues. With V trimmed by 2 bases and J by 7 bases, 7 bases remained unmatched. CDR3 sequence: CASSQPLRTGGGYTF. As DNA, the CDR3 is TGCGCCAGCAGCCAACCTCTCCGGACAGGGGGTGGCTACACCTTC.

A remark on this clonotype: The final CDR3 position lacks the conserved phenylalanine or tryptophan, pointing to a likely read error. The DNA is left out, because the CDR3 cannot be placed on it with certainty; the CDR3 is given as TCRdb lists it. The J gene is TRBJ2-1, the V gene TRBV25-1; the table's D call of TRBD2 was not tested on the DNA. The CDR3 extends over 16 residues, inclusive of both ends. CDR1 and CDR2 (germline): MGHDK, SYGVNS. The CDR3 loop is CASSEWGLSYNMSSVI.

This chain links TRBV6-1 with TRBJ2-7; D remains ambiguous. The CDR3 is made up of 16 amino acids. V lost 6 bases, J lost 0 bases, and 18 bases lay in between. Germline V gives CDR1 MNHNS, CDR2 SASEGT. The CDR3 protein is CASSRHPDQSSYEQYF. CDR3 bases: TGTGCCAGCAGCCGACACCCGGACCAAAGCTCCTACGAGCAGTACTTC.

The rearrangement joins TRBV28 to TRBJ2-1; D call uncertain. This CDR3 spans 17 amino acids. CDR1 is MDHEN, CDR2 SYDVKM, per germline. Trimming removed 7 bases from V and 0 bases from J, with 19 bases in between. The CDR3 DNA sequence: TGTGCCAGCATTGATGTAGGTCTGGGAAGCTCCTACAATGAGCAGTTCTTC. Translation gives CASIDVGLGSSYNEQFF.

This clonotype was detected ten times or more. The chain combines TRBV5-1 with TRBJ2-1; 7 nucleotides agree with TRBD2. The CDR3 spans 15 residues. Trimming removed 3 bases from V and 0 bases from J; junction bases left unmatched: 3. CDR1 is SGHRS, CDR2 YFSETQ, per germline. Here the CDR3 reads CASSSGEGSYNEQFF. In DNA, the CDR3 is TGCGCCAGCAGCTCTGGGGAGGGCTCCTACAATGAGCAGTTCTTC. The full variable domain, completed using reference TRBV5-1 and TRBJ2-1, is KAGVTQTPRYLIKTRGQQVTLSCSPISGHRSVSWYQQTPGQGLQFLFEYFSETQRNKGNFPGRFSGRQFSNSRSEMNVSTLELGDSALYLCASSSGEGSYNEQFFGPGTRLTVL.

Points on this clonotype: One junction end does not reproduce the germline sequence, and a read error may be involved. The chain joins TRBV5-1 to TRBJ2-5; no definite D call. Germline-derived CDR1 and CDR2 are SGHRS and YFSETQ. The CDR3 extends over 13 amino acids. The CDR3, as DNA: TGCGCCAGCAGCTTGCAGGCCCCAGAGAGCCAGTACTTC. This encodes CASSLQAPESQYF.

This clonotype was counted a few times. The gene calls are TRBV7-9 and TRBJ2-7; TRBD1 matches 7 bases. The V and J ends lost 8 bases and 3 bases, in that order; junction bases with no gene match: 7. This CDR3 is 13 amino acids long. Per germline, CDR1 SEHNR and CDR2 FQNEAQ (reference sequence). CDR3 bases: TGTGCCAGCCGGGACAGTCGATTCTACGAGCAGTACTTC. Its protein is CASRDSRFYEQYF. The full variable domain, in which reference TRBV7-9 and TRBJ2-7 provide the parts outside the CDR3, is DTGVSQNPRHKITKRGQNVTFRCDPISEHNRLYWYRQTLGQGPEFLTYFQNEAQLEKSRLLSDRFSAERPKGSFSTLEIQRTEQGDSAMYLCASRDSRFYEQYFGPGTRLTVT.

The rearrangement links TRBV9 to TRBJ2-7, with 7 bases matching TRBD2. Germline values: CDR1 SGDLS, CDR2 YYNGEE. The CDR3 spans 15 residues. Losses at the gene ends were 1 base for V and 6 bases for J; bases not matched to a gene: 10. DNA of the CDR3: TGTGCCAGCAGCGTAAGGCGGGAGTCGTTCTCCGAGCAGTACTTC. Translating gives CASSVRRESFSEQYF.

There are a few counts of this clonotype. The chain combines TRBV2 with TRBJ1-4; unclear D gene. This CDR3 is 13 amino acids long. Germline values: CDR1 SNHLY, CDR2 FYNNEI. V lost 10 bases and J lost 7, with 16 bases in between. In nucleotides, the CDR3 is TGTGCCACCACTCTCTGGGAGAGTGAAAAACTGTTTTTT. Translated, it gives CATTLWESEKLFF.

CDR3 residues: CASSNRASIPRLAKNIQYF. CDR3 bases: TGTGCCAGCAGCAACCGGGCCTCGATCCCCCGGTTAGCCAAAAACATTCAGTACTTC. The chain couples TRBV21-1 to TRBJ2-4; TRBD2 is the table's D call, not checked against the DNA. TRBV21-1 counts as a pseudogene. The CDR3 runs to 19 residues.